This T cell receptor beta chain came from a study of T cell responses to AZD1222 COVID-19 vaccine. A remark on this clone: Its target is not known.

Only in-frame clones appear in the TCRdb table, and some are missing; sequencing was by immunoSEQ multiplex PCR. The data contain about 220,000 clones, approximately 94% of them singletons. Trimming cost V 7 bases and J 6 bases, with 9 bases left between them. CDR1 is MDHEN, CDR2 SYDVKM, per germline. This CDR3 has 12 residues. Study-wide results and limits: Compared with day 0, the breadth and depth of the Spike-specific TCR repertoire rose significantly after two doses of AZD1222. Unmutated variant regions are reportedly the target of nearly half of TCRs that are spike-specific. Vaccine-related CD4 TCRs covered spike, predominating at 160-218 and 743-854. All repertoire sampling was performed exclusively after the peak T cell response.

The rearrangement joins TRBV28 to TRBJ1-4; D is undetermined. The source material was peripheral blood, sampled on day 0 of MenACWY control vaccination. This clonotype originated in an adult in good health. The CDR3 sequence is CASNGADEKLFF. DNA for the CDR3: TGTGCCAGCAATGGCGCTGATGAAAAACTGTTTTTT.